The clone carrying this TCR beta chain was detected once. Its antigen is still unknown. The assay ran at deep level. Assay: immunoSEQ multiplex PCR; the TCRdb copy retains only in-frame clones and omits some. The sample contains 2 million to 3 million clones, 93% of which appear only once. The CDR3 contains 11 residues. Germline V gene data show CDR1 as DFQATT and CDR2 as SNEGSKA (reference sequence). Trimming left V 6 bases short and J 1 base short, with 4 bases between. The donors, healthy adults who were HIV-negative, had experienced no recent acute infections or vaccinations. The data are from a study of shared clonotypes between healthy human individuals. Broader study findings: Four donors shared approximately 5% of their naive CD4 clonotypes. Non-shared clonotypes had lower generation probabilities than those shared by all four donors.

The sequenced material came from naive CD4+ T cells from PBMCs. The subset: CD45RA+ positively selected. This rearrangement joins TRBV20-1 to TRBJ2-4; D remains ambiguous. The clonotype originates from a young man in good health. Some clones in this sample may be carry-over from other donors' samples. CDR3 loop: CSAPAKNIQYF. In DNA form, the CDR3 reads TGCAGTGCACCTGCCAAAAACATTCAGTACTTC.